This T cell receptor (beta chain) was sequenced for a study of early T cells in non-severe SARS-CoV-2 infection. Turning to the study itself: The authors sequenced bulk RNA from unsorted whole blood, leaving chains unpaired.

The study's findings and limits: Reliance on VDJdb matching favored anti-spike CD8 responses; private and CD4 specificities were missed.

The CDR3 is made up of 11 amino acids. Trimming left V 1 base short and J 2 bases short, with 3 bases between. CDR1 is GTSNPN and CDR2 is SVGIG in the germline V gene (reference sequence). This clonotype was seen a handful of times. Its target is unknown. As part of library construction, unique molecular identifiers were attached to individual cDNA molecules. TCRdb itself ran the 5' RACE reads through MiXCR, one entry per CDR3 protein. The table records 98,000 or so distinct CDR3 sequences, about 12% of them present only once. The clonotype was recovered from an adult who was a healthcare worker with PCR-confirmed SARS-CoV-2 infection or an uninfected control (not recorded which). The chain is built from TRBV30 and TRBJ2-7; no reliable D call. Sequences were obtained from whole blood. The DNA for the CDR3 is TGTGCCTGGAGTGGGGCCTACGAGCAGTACTTC. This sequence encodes CAWSGAYEQYF.